This T cell receptor delta chain was identified in a study of γδ T cells in repeated Plasmodium falciparum infection. TCRdb reprocessed the multiplex PCR reads using CATT. The sample yields roughly 90,000 delta-chain clones, more than 1.4% seen once. This clone was counted between two and nine times. TCRdb's entry gives the protein of a much larger clone, which mismatches this DNA's translation at residue 9, likely from a read error; the protein reported here is translated from the DNA. This clonotype was sampled from a pool of human donors (malaria-infected and uninfected, not separated). Source material: gamma-delta T cells from blood.

CDR3 coding DNA: TGTGCTCTTGGGGAACTACCCTGCCCTCCCAAGACTCTCTGGGGGACCCCTCCCGATAAACTCATCTTT. Amino acid sequence: CALGELPCPPKTLWGTPPDKLIF. V gene TRDV1 combines with J gene TRDJ1; 8 nucleotides agree with TRDD3. Assignment of the J gene here rests on matching the DNA to germline, because TCRdb gives none. The CDR3 consists of 23 residues. J gave up 3 bases and V 0 bases, and 27 bases lay outside the gene matches. Germline CDR1 is TSWWSYY and CDR2 is QGS.